This TCR beta chain originates from a study of blood T cell repertoires in COVID-19. V was shortened by 0 bases and J by 5 bases, with 6 bases between the two germline ends. The CDR3 runs to 13 residues. In germline, CDR1 is LGHNA, CDR2 YNFKEQ. In the authors' methods: Amplified reference gene primers provided the basis for estimating nucleated cell counts. Measured with immunoSEQ multiplex PCR; TCRdb has only the in-frame clones, and not every one. That table gives V, J and clone size, and the DNA gave D and trimming. The sample includes 130,000 or so clones, 84% of them seen just once. This chain uses TRBV4-2 with TRBJ2-3, with D perhaps matching TRBD2 (5 bases). The TCR comes from a woman aged 55-69 years with acute or convalescent COVID-19. Material for sequencing was peripheral blood. The CDR3 reads CASSQDGGDTQYF. The DNA for the CDR3 is TGTGCCAGCAGCCAAGACGGAGGAGATACGCAGTATTTT.